One and the same sample provided the 17 T cell receptor beta chains below, sequenced in a study of regulatory T cells in long-lasting Graves disease. Assembly of TCR beta libraries relied on iRepertoire HTBI primers together with Arm-PCR of CDR3 regions. MiXCR, run by TCRdb on the multiplex PCR reads, gives a single entry per CDR3 protein. The table includes about 470,000 distinct CDR3 sequences, under 25% detected once. Documented time point: persistent/refractory GD, antithyroid drugs over 5 years with positive TRAb. From RNA extracted from PBMCs, the TCR library was made. Sequencing used peripheral blood mononuclear cells (PBMCs), obtained when the disease was refractory, from a patient treated with antithyroid drugs. These receptors originate from a female donor with Graves disease.

This clonotype has ten or more counts. The DNA of the CDR3 is TGCGCCAGCAGAGCCGGGGGTAGATACGAGCAGTACTTC. Its protein product is CASRAGGRYEQYF. The chain is built from TRBV10-2 and TRBJ2-7, with D possibly being TRBD2 (6 bases). The CDR3 runs to 13 residues. CDR1 and CDR2 (germline): WSHSY, SAAADI. V was cut by 6 bases and J by 4 bases, with 13 bases left in between.

Ten or more counts support this clonotype. The chain couples TRBV18 to TRBJ2-5, with a possible D match to TRBD1 (7 bases). CDR1 and CDR2 from the germline V gene are KGHSH and LQKENI. Trimming took off 2 bases at V and 2 bases at J, with 12 bases between the two ends. The length of the CDR3 is 15 residues. The CDR3 loop reads CASSPIPGGQETQYF. In DNA, the CDR3 is TGTGCCAGCTCACCAATACCAGGGGGGCAAGAGACCCAGTACTTC.

This clonotype showed up just a few times. V gene TRBV24-1 combines with J gene TRBJ2-6; the D gene is possibly TRBD1 (6 bases). The CDR3 has 16 residues. V lost 2 bases and J lost 3, with 10 bases in between. The germline V gene has CDR1 KGHDR and CDR2 SFDVKD. CDR3 region: CATSDYDRLGANVLTF. Written as DNA, the CDR3 is TGTGCCACCAGTGATTATGACAGGCTTGGGGCCAACGTCCTGACTTTC.

V is TRBV2 and J is TRBJ2-7; 9 nucleotides align to TRBD2. Per germline, CDR1 SNHLY and CDR2 FYNNEI. J gave up 5 bases and V 6 bases, and 8 bases lay outside the gene matches. This CDR3 has 14 amino acids. CDR3 in amino acids: CASRAGTSYDEQYF. In DNA, the CDR3 is TGTGCCAGCAGGGCCGGGACTAGCTACGACGAGCAGTACTTC.

The V and J genes are TRBV29-1 and TRBJ1-4; TRBD1 matches at 9 bases. This CDR3 is built from 13 residues. The germline CDR1 and CDR2 sequences are SQVTM and ANQGSEA. V trimming: 5 bases; J trimming: 7 bases; junction bases outside the gene matches: 5. CDR3 DNA: TGCAGCGTTCCACAGGGGGCCAGTGAAAAACTGTTTTTT. This translates into CSVPQGASEKLFF.

This chain joins TRBV6-2 or TRBV6-3 and TRBJ2-3; 8 positions match TRBD2. The V gene's germline CDR1 is MNHEY and CDR2 SVGEGT. V shed 8 bases, J shed 1 base, and the junction held 8 bases outside the gene matches. This CDR3 region has 15 residues. The CDR3 bases are TGTGCCAGCGGGTTAGCGGGATCCCGCACAGATACGCAGTATTTT. This sequence encodes CASGLAGSRTDTQYF.

This clonotype was counted at least ten times. The genes are TRBV7-6 and TRBJ2-7; D ambiguous. V lost 5 bases and J lost 6, with 17 bases in between. Per germline, CDR1 SGHVS and CDR2 FNYEAQ. There are 14 residues in the CDR3. In DNA form, the CDR3 reads TGTGCCAGCAGCACAACCCCCGGACGGAGCGAGCAGTACTTC. It yields the protein CASSTTPGRSEQYF.

The chain has TRBV28 and TRBJ2-7; D possibly corresponds to TRBD1 (6 bases). The length of the CDR3 is 13 residues. Deletions cut 6 bases from V and 6 bases from J, with 15 bases between. CDR1 is MDHEN, CDR2 SYDVKM, per germline. Here the CDR3 reads CASSLLRGGEQYF. CDR3 bases: TGTGCCAGCAGCTTACTCAGGGGTGGCGAGCAGTACTTC.

The CDR3 spells CASSQDRAGNSPLHF. The CDR3 region has the DNA TGCGCCAGCAGCCAAGATCGGGCAGGGAATTCACCCCTCCACTTT. The V gene is TRBV4-3, the J gene TRBJ1-6, with D perhaps matching TRBD1 (5 bases). V shed 0 bases and J shed 7 bases, with 10 bases lying between them. This CDR3 is 15 amino acids long. Germline values: CDR1 LGHNA, CDR2 YSLEER.

The CDR3 loop reads CASIGTGDGYTF. The CDR3 DNA follows: TGTGCCAGCATCGGGACAGGGGATGGCTACACCTTC. This chain uses TRBV28 with TRBJ1-2, with 10 bases lining up with TRBD1. CDR1 and CDR2 from the germline V gene are MDHEN and SYDVKM. Losses at the gene ends were 7 bases for V and 6 bases for J; bases not matched to a gene: 2. The CDR3 is 12 amino acids.

This clonotype has just a few counts. CDR3 nucleotides: TGTGCCAGCAGCCAAGGTAGCGGGAGATACAACGAGCAGTACTTC. It encodes CASSQGSGRYNEQYF. The chain employs TRBV4-2 and TRBJ2-7; 9 nucleotides match TRBD2. The CDR3 loop spans 15 amino acids. CDR1 LGHNA and CDR2 YNFKEQ come from the germline V gene. Trimming cost V 1 base and J 5 bases; bases outside gene matches: 6.

This clonotype has ten or more counts. The chain couples TRBV11-2 to TRBJ1-2; 7 bases fit TRBD1. The V segment lost 5 bases and the J segment 7 bases; nucleotides outside the gene matches: 7. Looked up from germline, CDR1 is SGHAT and CDR2 is FQNNGV. The CDR3 spans 13 residues. CDR3 nucleotides: TGTGCCAGCAGCCCAGGGACAGAAGCTGGCTACACCTTC. This translates into CASSPGTEAGYTF.

This clonotype was found many times. The chain joins TRBV24-1 to TRBJ2-7, with 10 bases that match TRBD1. The CDR3 runs 14 residues. V lost 1 base to trimming and J lost 5 bases; unmatched junction nucleotides: 1. The germline CDR1 and CDR2 sequences are KGHDR and SFDVKD. The CDR3 here is CATSDFGTGDEQYF. CDR3 DNA: TGTGCCACCAGTGATTTTGGGACAGGGGACGAGCAGTACTTC.

The gene calls are TRBV27 and TRBJ2-3; no clear D. In germline, CDR1 is MNHEY, CDR2 SMNVEV (reference sequence). V dropped 3 bases and J dropped 0 bases, with 4 bases sitting between them. The CDR3 runs to 13 residues. The CDR3 DNA reads as TGTGCCAGCAGTTTCTATAGCACAGATACGCAGTATTTT. Translating it yields CASSFYSTDTQYF.

In this sample, this clonotype turned up many times. This rearrangement joins TRBV28 to TRBJ2-7; D call uncertain. V lost 5 bases and J 0 bases, leaving 11 bases between the germline ends. Germline V gene lookup returns CDR1 MDHEN and CDR2 SYDVKM. The CDR3 extends over 14 amino acids. CDR3: CASSQDGTSYEQYF. The DNA for the CDR3 is TGTGCCAGCAGTCAAGACGGTACCTCCTACGAGCAGTACTTC.

This clonotype was seen many times. The rearrangement uses TRBV6-2 or TRBV6-3 and TRBJ2-4; D is unclear. V shed 0 bases and J shed 1 base, with 7 bases lying between them. The CDR3 sequence is 15 residues long. Germline CDR1 is MNHEY and CDR2 is SVGEGT. The CDR3, as DNA: TGTGCCAGCAGTTACTCTATGGGGGCCAAAAACATTCAGTACTTC. As protein: CASSYSMGAKNIQYF.

Only a few counts were recorded for this clonotype. The chain is built from TRBV7-9 and TRBJ2-7; 7 positions match TRBD1. The CDR3 is 14 residues long. Unmatched junction bases numbered 5, after V lost 4 bases and J lost 2 bases. Germline lookup yields CDR1 SEHNR and CDR2 FQNEAQ (reference sequence). The CDR3 coding sequence is TGTGCCAGCAGCTCCGACAGGGATACCTACGAGCAGTACTTC. Protein product: CASSSDRDTYEQYF.